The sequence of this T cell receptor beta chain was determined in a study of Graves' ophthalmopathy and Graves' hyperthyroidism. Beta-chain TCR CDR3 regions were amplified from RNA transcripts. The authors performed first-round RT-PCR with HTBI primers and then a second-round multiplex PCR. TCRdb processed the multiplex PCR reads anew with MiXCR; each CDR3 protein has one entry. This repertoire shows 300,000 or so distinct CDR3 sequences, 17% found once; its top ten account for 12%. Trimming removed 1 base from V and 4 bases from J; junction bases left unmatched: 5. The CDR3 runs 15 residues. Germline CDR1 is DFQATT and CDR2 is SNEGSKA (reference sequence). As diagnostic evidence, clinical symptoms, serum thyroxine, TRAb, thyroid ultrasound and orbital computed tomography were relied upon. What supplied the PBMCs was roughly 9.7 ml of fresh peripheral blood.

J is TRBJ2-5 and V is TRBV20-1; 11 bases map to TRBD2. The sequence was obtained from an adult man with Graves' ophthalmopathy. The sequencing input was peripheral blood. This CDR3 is CSARVTSGGSETQYF. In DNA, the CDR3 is TGCAGTGCTAGAGTTACTAGCGGGGGCTCAGAGACCCAGTACTTC.